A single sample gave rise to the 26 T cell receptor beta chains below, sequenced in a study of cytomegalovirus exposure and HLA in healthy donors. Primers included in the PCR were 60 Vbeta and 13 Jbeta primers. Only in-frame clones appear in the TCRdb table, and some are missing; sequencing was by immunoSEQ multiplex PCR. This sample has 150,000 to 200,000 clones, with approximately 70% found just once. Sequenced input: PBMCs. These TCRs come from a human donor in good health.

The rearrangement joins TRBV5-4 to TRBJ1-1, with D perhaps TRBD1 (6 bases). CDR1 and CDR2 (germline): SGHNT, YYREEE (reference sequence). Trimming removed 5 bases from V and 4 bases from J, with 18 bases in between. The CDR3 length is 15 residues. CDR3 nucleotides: TGTGCCAGCAGTTTTGGGGGCGGTCGAGTCACTGAAGCTTTCTTT. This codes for CASSFGGGRVTEAFF.

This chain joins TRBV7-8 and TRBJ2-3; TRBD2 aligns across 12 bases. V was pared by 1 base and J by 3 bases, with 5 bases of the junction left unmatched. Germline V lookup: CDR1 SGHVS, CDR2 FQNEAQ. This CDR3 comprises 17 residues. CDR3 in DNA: TGTGCCAGCAGCTTAGGGTGGCTAGCGGGGGGGACAGATACGCAGTATTTT. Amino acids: CASSLGWLAGGTDTQYF.

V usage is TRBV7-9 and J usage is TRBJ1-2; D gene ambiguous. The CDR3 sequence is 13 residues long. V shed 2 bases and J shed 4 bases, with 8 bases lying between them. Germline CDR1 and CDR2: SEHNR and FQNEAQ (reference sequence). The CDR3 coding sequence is TGTGCCAGCAGCTTAACAGATCCCTATGGCTACACCTTC. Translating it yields CASSLTDPYGYTF.

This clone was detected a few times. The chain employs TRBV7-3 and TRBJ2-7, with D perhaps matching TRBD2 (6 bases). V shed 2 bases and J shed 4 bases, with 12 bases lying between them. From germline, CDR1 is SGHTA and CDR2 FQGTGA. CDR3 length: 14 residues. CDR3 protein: CASSLEASAYEQYF. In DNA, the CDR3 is TGTGCCAGCAGCTTAGAGGCTAGCGCTTACGAGCAGTACTTC.

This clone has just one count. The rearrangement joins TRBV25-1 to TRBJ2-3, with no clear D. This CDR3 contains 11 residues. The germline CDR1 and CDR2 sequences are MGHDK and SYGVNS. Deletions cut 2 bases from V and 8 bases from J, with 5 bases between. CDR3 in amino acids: CASSELVTQYF. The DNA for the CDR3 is TGTGCCAGCAGTGAACTTGTTACGCAGTATTTT.

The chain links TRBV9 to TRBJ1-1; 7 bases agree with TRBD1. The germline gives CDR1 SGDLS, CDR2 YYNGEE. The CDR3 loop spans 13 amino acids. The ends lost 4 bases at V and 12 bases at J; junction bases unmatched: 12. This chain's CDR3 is CASSSGQAAGTFF. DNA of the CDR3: TGTGCCAGCAGCTCCGGACAGGCTGCTGGGACTTTCTTT.

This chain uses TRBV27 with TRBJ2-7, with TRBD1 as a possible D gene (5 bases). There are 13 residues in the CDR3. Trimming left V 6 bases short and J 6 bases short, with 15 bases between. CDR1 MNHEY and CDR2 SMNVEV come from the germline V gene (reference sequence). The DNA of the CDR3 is TGTGCCAGCAGGGGTCAGGGATTTGTCGAGCAGTACTTC. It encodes CASRGQGFVEQYF.

The CDR3 loop is CASSTTVTGSKDTQYF. CDR3 bases: TGTGCCAGCAGCACCACCGTGACGGGTTCCAAGGATACGCAGTATTTT. The chain links TRBV9 to TRBJ2-3; D is unresolved. The germline CDR1 and CDR2 sequences are SGDLS and YYNGEE. The CDR3 contains 16 residues. V was trimmed by 4 bases and J by 6 bases, leaving 21 bases between them.

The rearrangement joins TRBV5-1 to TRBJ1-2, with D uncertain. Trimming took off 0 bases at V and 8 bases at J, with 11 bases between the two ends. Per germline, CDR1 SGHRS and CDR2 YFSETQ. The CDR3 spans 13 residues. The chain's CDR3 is CASSLDGVYGYTF. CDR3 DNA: TGCGCCAGCAGCTTGGATGGAGTGTACGGCTACACCTTC.

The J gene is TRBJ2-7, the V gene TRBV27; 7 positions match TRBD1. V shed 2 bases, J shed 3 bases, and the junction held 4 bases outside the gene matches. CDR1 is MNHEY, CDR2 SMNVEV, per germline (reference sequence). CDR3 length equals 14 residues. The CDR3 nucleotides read TGTGCCAGCAGTTTAGGGGACAGATACTACGAGCAGTACTTC. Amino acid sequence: CASSLGDRYYEQYF.

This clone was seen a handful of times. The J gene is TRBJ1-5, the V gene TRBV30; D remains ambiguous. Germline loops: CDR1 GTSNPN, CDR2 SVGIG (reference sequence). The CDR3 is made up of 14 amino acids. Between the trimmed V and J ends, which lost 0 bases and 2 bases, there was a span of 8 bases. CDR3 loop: CAWSVDGGNQPQHF. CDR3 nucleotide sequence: TGTGCCTGGAGTGTGGATGGAGGCAATCAGCCCCAGCATTTT.

The CDR3 nucleotides read TGCGCCAGCAGCTACGGACTAGCGGGGGGGTTCGATGAGCAGTTCTTC. Amino acids: CASSYGLAGGFDEQFF. The chain has TRBV5-1 and TRBJ2-1; 15 bases line up with TRBD2. The V gene end was trimmed by 3 bases and the J gene end by 8 bases; junction bases not matched to a gene: 6. CDR3 length: 16 amino acids. Germline CDR1 SGHRS, CDR2 YFSETQ.

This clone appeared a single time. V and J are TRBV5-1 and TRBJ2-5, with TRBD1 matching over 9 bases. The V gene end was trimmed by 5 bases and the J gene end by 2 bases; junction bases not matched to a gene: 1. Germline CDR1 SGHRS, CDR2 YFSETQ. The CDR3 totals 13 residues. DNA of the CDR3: TGCGCCAGCAGAGGGACAGGGCAAGAGACCCAGTACTTC. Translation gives CASRGTGQETQYF.

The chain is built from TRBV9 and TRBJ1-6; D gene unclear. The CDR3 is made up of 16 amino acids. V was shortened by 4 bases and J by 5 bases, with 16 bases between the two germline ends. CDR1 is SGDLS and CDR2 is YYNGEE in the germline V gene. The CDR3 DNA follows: TGTGCCAGCAGCTTCCGGGAGCCGCGGAATAATTCACCCCTCCACTTT. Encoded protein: CASSFREPRNNSPLHF.

The CDR3 protein is CASSLSAAAGRFYGYTF. Here the CDR3 DNA reads TGTGCCAGCAGTTTATCGGCGGCGGCAGGGCGGTTCTATGGCTACACCTTC. The genes are TRBV27 and TRBJ1-2; a weak D match, TRBD1 (5 bases). The CDR3 is 17 amino acids. CDR1 is MNHEY, CDR2 SMNVEV, per germline (reference sequence). Between the trimmed V and J ends, which lost 0 bases and 4 bases, there was a span of 18 bases.

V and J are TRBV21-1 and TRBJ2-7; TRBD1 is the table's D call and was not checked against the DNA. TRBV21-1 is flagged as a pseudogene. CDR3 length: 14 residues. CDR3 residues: CASSKGGRGHEQYF. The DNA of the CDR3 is TGTGCCAGCAGCAAAGGGGGCAGGGGCCACGAGCAGTACTTC.

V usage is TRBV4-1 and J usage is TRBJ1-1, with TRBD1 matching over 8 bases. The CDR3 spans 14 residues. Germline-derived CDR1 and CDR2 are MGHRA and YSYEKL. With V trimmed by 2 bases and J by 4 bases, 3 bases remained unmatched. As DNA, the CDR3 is TGCGCCAGCAGCCAAAATACAGGGGGCACTGAAGCTTTCTTT. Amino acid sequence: CASSQNTGGTEAFF.

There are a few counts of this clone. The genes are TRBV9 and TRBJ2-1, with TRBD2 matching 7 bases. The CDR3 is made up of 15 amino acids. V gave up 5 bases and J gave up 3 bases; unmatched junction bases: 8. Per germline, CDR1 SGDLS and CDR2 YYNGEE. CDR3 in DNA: TGTGCCAGCAGTCCTGGGGGGGGGATCTACAATGAGCAGTTCTTC. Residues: CASSPGGGIYNEQFF.

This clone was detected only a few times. The CDR3 nucleotides are TGCGCCAGCAGCTTAGGTGGGAGTTTCCAAGAGACCCAGTACTTC. It is translated as CASSLGGSFQETQYF. J is TRBJ2-5 and V is TRBV5-1; tentatively, D is TRBD2 (5 bases). Between the trimmed V and J ends, which lost 2 bases and 1 base, there was a span of 12 bases. CDR1 SGHRS and CDR2 YFSETQ come from the germline V gene. The CDR3 has 15 residues.

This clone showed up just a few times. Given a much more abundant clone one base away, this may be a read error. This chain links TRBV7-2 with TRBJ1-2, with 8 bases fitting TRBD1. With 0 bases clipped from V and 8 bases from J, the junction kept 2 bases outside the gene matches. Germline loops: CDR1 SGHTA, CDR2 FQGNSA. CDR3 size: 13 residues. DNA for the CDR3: TGTGCCAGCAGCTTAGCGACAGGGGAAGGCTACACCTTC. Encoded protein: CASSLATGEGYTF. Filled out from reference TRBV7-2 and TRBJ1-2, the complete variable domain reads GAGVSQSPSNKVTEKGKDVELRCDPISGHTALYWYRQSLGQGLEFLIYFQGNSAPDKSGLPSDRFSAERTGGSVSTLTIQRTQQEDSAVYLCASSLATGEGYTFGSGTRLTVV.

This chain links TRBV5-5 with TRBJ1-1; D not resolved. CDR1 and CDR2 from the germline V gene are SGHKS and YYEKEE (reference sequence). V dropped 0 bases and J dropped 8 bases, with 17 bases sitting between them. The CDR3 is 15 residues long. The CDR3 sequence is CASSLAAGAMREAFF. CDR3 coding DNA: TGTGCCAGCAGCTTGGCGGCAGGCGCTATGCGAGAAGCTTTCTTT.

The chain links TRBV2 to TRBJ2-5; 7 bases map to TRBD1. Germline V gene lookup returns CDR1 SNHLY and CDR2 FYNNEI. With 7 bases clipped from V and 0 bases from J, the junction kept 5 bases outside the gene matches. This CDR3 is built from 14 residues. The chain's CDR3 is CASNRGADQETQYF. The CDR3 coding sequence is TGTGCCAGCAACAGGGGAGCAGACCAAGAGACCCAGTACTTC. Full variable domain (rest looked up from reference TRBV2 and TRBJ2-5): EPEVTQTPSHQVTQMGQEVILRCVPISNHLYFYWYRQILGQKVEFLVSFYNNEISEKSEIFDDQFSVERPDGSNFTLKIRSTKLEDSAMYFCASNRGADQETQYFGPGTRLLVL.

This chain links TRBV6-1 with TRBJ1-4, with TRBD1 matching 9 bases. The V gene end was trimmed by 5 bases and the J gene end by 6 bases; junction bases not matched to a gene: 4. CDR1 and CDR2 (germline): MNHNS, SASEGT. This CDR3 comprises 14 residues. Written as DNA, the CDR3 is TGTGCCAGCAGTCCACAGGGGGCGGATGAAAAACTGTTTTTT. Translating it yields CASSPQGADEKLFF.

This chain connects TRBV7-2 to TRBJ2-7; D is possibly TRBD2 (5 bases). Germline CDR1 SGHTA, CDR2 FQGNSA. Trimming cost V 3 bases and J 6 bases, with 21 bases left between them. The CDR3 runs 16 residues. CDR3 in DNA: TGTGCCAGCAGCTTCCAGTCGGGAACGGGCTGGGGCGAGCAGTACTTC. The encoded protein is CASSFQSGTGWGEQYF.

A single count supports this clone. The CDR3 DNA follows: TGTGCCAGTAGTATAGCCGGGGGGACTTTCGATGGCTACACCTTC. Its translation: CASSIAGGTFDGYTF. The chain couples TRBV19 to TRBJ1-2; weak D call: TRBD1 (5 bases). The CDR3 loop spans 15 amino acids. Germline V gene lookup returns CDR1 LNHDA and CDR2 SQIVND (reference sequence). The germline V and J ends were trimmed by 1 base and 6 bases, with 15 bases remaining between them.

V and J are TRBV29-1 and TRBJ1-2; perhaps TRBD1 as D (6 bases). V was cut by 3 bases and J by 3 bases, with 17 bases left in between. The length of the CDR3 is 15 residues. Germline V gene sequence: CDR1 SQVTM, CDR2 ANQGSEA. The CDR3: CSVEWLRGADYGYTF. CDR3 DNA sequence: TGCAGCGTTGAGTGGTTGCGGGGGGCAGACTATGGCTACACCTTC.